The T cell receptor beta chain described here comes from a study of sequential checkpoint blockade in melanoma. Sample treatment: randomized to nivolumab then ipilimumab (arm A) or the reverse (arm B). Germline CDR1 is MNHEY and CDR2 is SMNVEV (reference sequence). This CDR3 region has 11 residues. The V and J ends lost 6 bases and 8 bases, in that order; junction bases with no gene match: 3. This table comes from immunoSEQ multiplex PCR, and its TCRdb copy is limited to in-frame clones, with some not included. The data hold 9,500 to 15,000 clones, with under 90% observed a single time. The sequenced sample was CD8+ T cells sorted from blood (inferred from file names), obtained from a patient given nivolumab and ipilimumab in sequence. The TCR was taken from a human donor with melanoma. The V and J genes are TRBV27 and TRBJ1-1; 7 bases are a match to TRBD1. This CDR3 reads CASSRGTEAFF. CDR3 sequence (DNA): TGTGCCAGCAGCAGGGGGACCGAAGCTTTCTTT.